Below are 8 T cell receptor beta chains sequenced from a single sample in a study of response to subunit inactivated influenza vaccine. TCRdb recomputed calls from the RT-PCR reads with MiXCR, one row per CDR3 protein. The sample holds about 650,000 distinct CDR3 sequences; about 15% are singletons and the top ten take roughly 7.6%. The starting material was PBMCs from blood, obtained around 14 days before vaccination. The receptors shown here come from a man between 50 and 59 years old who received an inactivated influenza vaccine.

This chain uses TRBV12-3 or TRBV12-4 with TRBJ1-5; 9 bases agree with TRBD1. The CDR3 runs 15 residues. Trimming removed 6 bases from V and 3 bases from J; junction bases left unmatched: 6. The CDR3 sequence: CASSLTGGFNQPQHF. As DNA, the CDR3 is TGTGCCAGCAGCCTGACAGGGGGTTTCAATCAGCCCCAGCATTTT.

This clonotype was observed a handful of times. The chain has TRBV9 and TRBJ2-1, with D possibly TRBD1 on 6 matching bases. The V end lost 4 bases, the J end lost 8 bases, and 16 bases lay between the germline ends. The CDR3 extends over 14 amino acids. Germline CDR1 and CDR2: SGDLS and YYNGEE. The DNA for the CDR3 is TGTGCCAGCAGCCCTAGTGGGGGCATCGATGAGCAGTTCTTC. Its translation is CASSPSGGIDEQFF.

This clonotype was observed a handful of times. The rearrangement joins TRBV7-8 to TRBJ2-1; 9 bases fit TRBD1. Trimming took 2 bases from V and 6 from J; bases not matched to a gene: 8. Germline V gene data show CDR1 as SGHVS and CDR2 as FQNEAQ. This CDR3 region has 16 residues. CDR3 sequence reads: CASSLLGDREGNEQFF. The CDR3 DNA follows: TGTGCCAGCAGCTTATTAGGGGACAGGGAAGGCAATGAGCAGTTCTTC.

This clonotype was counted a few times. V and J are TRBV6-5 and TRBJ2-6; 7 positions agree with TRBD1. The CDR3 is 15 residues long. Germline trimming cut 4 bases from V and 2 bases from J; bases unmatched to any gene: 2. Germline CDR1 and CDR2: MNHEY and SVGAGI. CDR3 in amino acids: CASSSDRAGANVLTF. The DNA for the CDR3 is TGTGCCAGCAGTTCAGACAGGGCTGGGGCCAACGTCCTGACTTTC.

The sample holds many counts of this clonotype. This sequence joins TRBV20-1 and TRBJ2-2; tentative D call: TRBD2 (6 bases). The germline gives CDR1 DFQATT, CDR2 SNEGSKA (reference sequence). The CDR3 consists of 16 residues. V lost 0 bases, J lost 1 base, and 12 bases lay in between. The CDR3 region is CSARDVVGGNTGELFF. CDR3 coding DNA: TGCAGTGCTAGAGATGTCGTCGGGGGGAACACCGGGGAGCTGTTTTTT.

The sample holds many counts of this clonotype. The chain recombines TRBV6-2 or TRBV6-3 with TRBJ2-2; 8 positions agree with TRBD2. The CDR3 is 15 amino acids. Germline V gene sequence: CDR1 MNHEY, CDR2 SVGEGT. Trimming cost V 8 bases and J 6 bases; bases outside gene matches: 11. The DNA for the CDR3 is TGTGCCAGCCGGCCGGGACTAGTCCGGCCCGGGGAGCTGTTTTTT. This translates into CASRPGLVRPGELFF.

This clonotype occurred a few times. The chain is built from TRBV7-2 and TRBJ2-5, with 8 bases aligning to TRBD2. There are 14 residues in the CDR3. Trimming took 6 bases from V and 4 from J; bases not matched to a gene: 7. Germline lookup yields CDR1 SGHTA and CDR2 FQGNSA. The CDR3 here is CASSPDSGVETQYF. For the CDR3, the DNA is TGTGCCAGCAGTCCCGATAGCGGGGTAGAGACCCAGTACTTC.

This clonotype was detected a few times. V is TRBV29-1 and J is TRBJ2-1; a possible D gene is TRBD1 (5 bases). With 3 bases removed from V and 4 bases from J, the gap between germline ends came to 10 bases. The germline V gene has CDR1 SQVTM and CDR2 ANQGSEA. CDR3 length: 13 residues. The CDR3 sequence: CSVEGDSYNEQFF. CDR3 nucleotide sequence: TGCAGCGTTGAGGGCGACAGTTACAATGAGCAGTTCTTC.